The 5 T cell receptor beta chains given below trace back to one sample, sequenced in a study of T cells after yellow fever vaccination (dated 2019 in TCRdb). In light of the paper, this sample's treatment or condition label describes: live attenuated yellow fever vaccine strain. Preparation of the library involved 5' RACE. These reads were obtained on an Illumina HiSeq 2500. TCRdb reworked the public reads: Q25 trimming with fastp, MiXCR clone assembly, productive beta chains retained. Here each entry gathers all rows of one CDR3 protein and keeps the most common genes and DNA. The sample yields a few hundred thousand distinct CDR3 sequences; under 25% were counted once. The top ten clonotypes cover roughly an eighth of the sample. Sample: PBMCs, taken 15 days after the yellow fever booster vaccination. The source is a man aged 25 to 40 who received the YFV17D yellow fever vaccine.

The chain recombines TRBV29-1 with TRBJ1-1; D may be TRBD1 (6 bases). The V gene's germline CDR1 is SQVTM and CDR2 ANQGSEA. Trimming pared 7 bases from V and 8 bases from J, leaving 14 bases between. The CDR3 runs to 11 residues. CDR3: CSAPTGYEAFF. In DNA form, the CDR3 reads TGCAGCGCCCCCACAGGGTACGAAGCTTTCTTT.

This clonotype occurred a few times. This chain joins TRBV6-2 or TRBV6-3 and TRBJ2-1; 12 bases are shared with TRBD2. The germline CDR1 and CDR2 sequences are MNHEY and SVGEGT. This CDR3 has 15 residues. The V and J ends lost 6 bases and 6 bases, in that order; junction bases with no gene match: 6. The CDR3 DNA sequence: TGTGCCAGCAGCAGACTAGCGGGAGTTGTCAATGAGCAGTTCTTC. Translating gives CASSRLAGVVNEQFF.

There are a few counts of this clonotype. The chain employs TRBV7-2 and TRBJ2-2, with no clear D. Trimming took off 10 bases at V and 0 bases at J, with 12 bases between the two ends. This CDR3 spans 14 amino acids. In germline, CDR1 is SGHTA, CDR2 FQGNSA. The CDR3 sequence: CATNTMANTGELFF. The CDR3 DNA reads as TGTGCCACTAATACGATGGCGAACACCGGGGAGCTGTTTTTT.

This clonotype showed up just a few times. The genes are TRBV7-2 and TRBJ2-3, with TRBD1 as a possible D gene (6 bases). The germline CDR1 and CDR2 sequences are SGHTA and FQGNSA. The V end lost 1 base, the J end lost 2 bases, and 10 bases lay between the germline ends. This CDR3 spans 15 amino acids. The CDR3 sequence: CASSLVQGYTDTQYF. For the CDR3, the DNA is TGTGCCAGCAGCTTAGTACAGGGTTACACAGATACGCAGTATTTT.

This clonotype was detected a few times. The CDR3: CASSPRQGKSYNEQFF. The CDR3 nucleotides read TGTGCCAGCAGCCCTCGACAGGGGAAGTCCTACAATGAGCAGTTCTTC. The chain carries TRBV7-2 and TRBJ2-1; TRBD1 matches 8 bases. Germline trimming cut 5 bases from V and 1 base from J; bases unmatched to any gene: 7. The CDR3 consists of 16 residues. Germline CDR1 SGHTA, CDR2 FQGNSA.